This TCR beta chain derives from a study of regulatory T cells in long-lasting Graves disease. Arm-PCR of CDR3 regions and iRepertoire HTBI primers were the basis on which TCR beta libraries were built. TCRdb re-called the multiplex PCR reads through MiXCR, storing one row per CDR3 protein. Of approximately 290,000 distinct CDR3 sequences detected, 20% to 25% appear once; the ten largest clones hold around 50%. Time point noted: persistent/refractory GD, antithyroid drugs over 5 years with positive TRAb. PBMCs provided the RNA from which the TCR library was made. This CDR3 spans 16 amino acids. V gave up 0 bases and J gave up 5 bases, with 14 bases separating them. Germline V gene data show CDR1 as SGHRS and CDR2 as YFSETQ.

The chain combines TRBV5-1 with TRBJ2-2, with a tentative D call TRBD2 (5 bases). The TCR originated in a female donor with Graves disease. The material sequenced was peripheral blood mononuclear cells (PBMCs), taken when the disease was refractory, from a patient treated with antithyroid drugs. The CDR3 DNA follows: TGCGCCAGCAGCTTGGGGGAAGCGGTGGAGACCGGGGAGCTGTTTTTT. Protein: CASSLGEAVETGELFF.